A selection of T cell receptor beta chains follows, all from one sample in a study of technical replicates of blood from a handful of donors. Produced via immunoSEQ multiplex PCR; TCRdb's table is partial and in-frame only. The sample lists roughly 87,000 clones, 91% occurring once. The sequenced sample was T cells isolated from PBMCs. These receptors all stem from a human donor in good health. Each CDR3 is given with its conserved first and last residue. The order of the fields is V gene, J gene, clone size, D gene, CDR3 protein, CDR3 DNA. A D gene is named only where the DNA matches it firmly. Only some rows state a clone size, as once, few, many or a class for expanded clones.

v_call: TRBV5-1
j_call: TRBJ1-4
clone_size: NA
d_call: NA
cdr3_aa: CASSLEGATNEKLFF
cdr3_nt: TGCGCCAGCAGCTTGGAAGGGGCAACTAATGAAAAACTGTTTTTT

v_call: TRBV28
j_call: TRBJ2-7
clone_size: once
d_call: TRBD1
cdr3_aa: CASSLPGQQLYEQYF
cdr3_nt: TGTGCCAGCAGTTTACCGGGACAGCAACTTTACGAGCAGTACTTC

v_call: TRBV5-1
j_call: TRBJ2-3
clone_size: NA
d_call: NA
cdr3_aa: CASSWDIDRGTVLTDTQYF
cdr3_nt: TGCGCCAGCAGCTGGGACATAGACCGGGGGACAGTACTCACAGATACGCAGTATTTT

v_call: TRBV29-1
j_call: TRBJ1-1
clone_size: NA
d_call: NA
cdr3_aa: CSVARASGTEAFF
cdr3_nt: TGCAGCGTTGCGCGGGCCTCGGGCACTGAAGCTTTCTTT

v_call: TRBV28
j_call: TRBJ2-1
clone_size: once
d_call: NA
cdr3_aa: CASGRERVFF
cdr3_nt: TGTGCCAGCGGAAGGGAGCGGGTTTTCTTC

v_call: TRBV5-4
j_call: TRBJ1-1
clone_size: NA
d_call: TRBD1
cdr3_aa: CASSAGTGGPEAFF
cdr3_nt: TGTGCCAGCAGCGCCGGGACAGGGGGGCCTGAAGCTTTCTTT

v_call: TRBV7-2
j_call: TRBJ2-2
clone_size: NA
d_call: TRBD2
cdr3_aa: CASSLSGLALSEELFF
cdr3_nt: TGTGCCAGCAGCTTATCAGGACTAGCGTTATCCGAGGAGCTGTTTTTT

v_call: TRBV30
j_call: TRBJ1-1
clone_size: few
d_call: NA
cdr3_aa: CAWSVQVNTEAFF
cdr3_nt: TGTGCCTGGAGTGTACAAGTGAACACTGAAGCTTTCTTT

v_call: TRBV10-3
j_call: TRBJ1-2
clone_size: few
d_call: NA
cdr3_aa: CAIGSYGYTF
cdr3_nt: TGTGCCATCGGGAGTTATGGCTACACCTTC

v_call: TRBV27
j_call: TRBJ1-5
clone_size: NA
d_call: NA
cdr3_aa: CASSPPGNQPQHF
cdr3_nt: TGTGCCAGCAGCCCTCCAGGGAATCAGCCCCAGCATTTT

v_call: TRBV6-5
j_call: TRBJ2-3
clone_size: NA
d_call: TRBD2
cdr3_aa: CASSYGVTSAFTQYF
cdr3_nt: TGTGCCAGCAGTTACGGTGTGACTAGCGCATTTACGCAGTATTTT

v_call: TRBV4-1
j_call: TRBJ2-1
clone_size: NA
d_call: TRBD1
cdr3_aa: CASSIRTGDNEQFF
cdr3_nt: TGCGCCAGCAGCATACGGACAGGGGACAATGAGCAGTTCTTC

v_call: TRBV7-8
j_call: TRBJ1-3
clone_size: NA
d_call: NA
cdr3_aa: CASSPGAFSGNTIYF
cdr3_nt: TGTGCCAGCAGCCCAGGGGCTTTCTCTGGAAACACCATATATTTT

v_call: TRBV5-4
j_call: TRBJ2-7
clone_size: NA
d_call: NA
cdr3_aa: CASSSLGSEGYEQYF
cdr3_nt: TGTGCCAGCAGCTCCCTCGGGAGCGAGGGCTACGAGCAGTACTTC

v_call: TRBV2
j_call: TRBJ1-2
clone_size: NA
d_call: NA
cdr3_aa: CAIRSKDYGYTF
cdr3_nt: TGTGCCATTCGGAGTAAGGATTATGGCTACACCTTC

v_call: TRBV30
j_call: TRBJ1-5
clone_size: NA
d_call: TRBD1
cdr3_aa: CAWDRGSNQPQHF
cdr3_nt: TGTGCCTGGGACAGGGGAAGCAATCAGCCCCAGCATTTT

v_call: TRBV11-3
j_call: TRBJ2-2
clone_size: NA
d_call: NA
cdr3_aa: CASSSSTITGELFF
cdr3_nt: TGTGCCAGCAGCTCTTCCACTATCACCGGGGAGCTGTTTTTT

v_call: TRBV30
j_call: TRBJ2-1
clone_size: NA
d_call: NA
cdr3_aa: CAWSGGVRGSYNEQFF
cdr3_nt: TGTGCCTGGAGTGGGGGGGTGAGAGGCTCCTACAATGAGCAGTTCTTC

v_call: TRBV19
j_call: TRBJ1-4
clone_size: NA
d_call: TRBD1
cdr3_aa: CATRDRGTRTLNEKLFF
cdr3_nt: TGTGCCACTCGGGACAGGGGGACCAGAACCCTAAATGAAAAACTGTTTTTT

v_call: TRBV19
j_call: TRBJ2-7
clone_size: NA
d_call: NA
cdr3_aa: CASKQGSYEQYF
cdr3_nt: TGTGCCAGTAAACAGGGCAGCTACGAGCAGTACTTC

v_call: TRBV19
j_call: TRBJ1-1
clone_size: NA
d_call: NA
cdr3_aa: CASSSPPGVQTEAFF
cdr3_nt: TGTGCCAGTAGTTCCCCTCCAGGGGTTCAAACTGAAGCTTTCTTT

v_call: TRBV7-8
j_call: TRBJ1-1
clone_size: NA
d_call: NA
cdr3_aa: CASSPMGGSNTEAFF
cdr3_nt: TGTGCCAGCAGCCCCATGGGGGGGTCAAACACTGAAGCTTTCTTT